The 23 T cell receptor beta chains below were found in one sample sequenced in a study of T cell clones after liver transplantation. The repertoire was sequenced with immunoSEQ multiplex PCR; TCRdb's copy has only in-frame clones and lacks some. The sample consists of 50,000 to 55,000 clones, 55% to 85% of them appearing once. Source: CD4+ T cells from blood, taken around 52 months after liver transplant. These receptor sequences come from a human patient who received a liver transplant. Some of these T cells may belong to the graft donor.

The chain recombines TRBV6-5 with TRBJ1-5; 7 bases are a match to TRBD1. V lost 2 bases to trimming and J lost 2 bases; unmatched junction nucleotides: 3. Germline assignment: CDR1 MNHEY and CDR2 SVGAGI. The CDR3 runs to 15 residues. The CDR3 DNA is TGTGCCAGCAGTTACGACAGGGAGGGCAATCAGCCCCAGCATTTT. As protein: CASSYDREGNQPQHF.

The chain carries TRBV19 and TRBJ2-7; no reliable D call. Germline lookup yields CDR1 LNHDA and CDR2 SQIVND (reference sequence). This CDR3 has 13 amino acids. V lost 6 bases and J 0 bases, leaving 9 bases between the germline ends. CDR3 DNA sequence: TGTGCCAGTAGAGGGCCCAACTCCTACGAGCAGTACTTC. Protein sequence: CASRGPNSYEQYF.

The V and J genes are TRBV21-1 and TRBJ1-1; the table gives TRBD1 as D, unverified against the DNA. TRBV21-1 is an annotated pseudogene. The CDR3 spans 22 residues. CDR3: CASSKKRINNTGMSGLNTEAFF. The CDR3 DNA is TGTGCCAGCAGCAAAAAGCGGATTAACAATACAGGGATGTCGGGACTGAACACTGAAGCTTTCTTT.

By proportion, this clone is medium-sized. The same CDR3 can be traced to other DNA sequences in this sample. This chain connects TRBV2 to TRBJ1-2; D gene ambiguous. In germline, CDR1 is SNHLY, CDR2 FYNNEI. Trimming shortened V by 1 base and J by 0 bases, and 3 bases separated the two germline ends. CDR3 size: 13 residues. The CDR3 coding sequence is TGTGCCAGCAGTGAAGGTACTAACTATGGCTACACCTTC. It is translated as CASSEGTNYGYTF.

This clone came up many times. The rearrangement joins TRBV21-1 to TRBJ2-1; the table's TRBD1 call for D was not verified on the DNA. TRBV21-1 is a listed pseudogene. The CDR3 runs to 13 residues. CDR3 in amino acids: CASTTEGSNEQFF. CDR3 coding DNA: TGTGCCAGCACCACAGAAGGCAGTAATGAGCAGTTCTTC.

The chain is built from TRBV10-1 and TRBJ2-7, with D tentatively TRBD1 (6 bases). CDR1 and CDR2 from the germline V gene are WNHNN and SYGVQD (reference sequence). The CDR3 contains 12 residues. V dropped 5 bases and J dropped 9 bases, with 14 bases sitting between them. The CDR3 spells CASSHQQGVQYF. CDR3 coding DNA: TGCGCCAGCAGTCATCAACAGGGCGTGCAGTACTTC.

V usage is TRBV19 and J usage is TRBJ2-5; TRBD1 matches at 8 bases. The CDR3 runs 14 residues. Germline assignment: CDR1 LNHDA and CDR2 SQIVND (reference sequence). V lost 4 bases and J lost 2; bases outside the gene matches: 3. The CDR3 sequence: CASSRTGSQETQYF. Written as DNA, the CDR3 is TGTGCCAGTAGTAGGACAGGGAGTCAAGAGACCCAGTACTTC.

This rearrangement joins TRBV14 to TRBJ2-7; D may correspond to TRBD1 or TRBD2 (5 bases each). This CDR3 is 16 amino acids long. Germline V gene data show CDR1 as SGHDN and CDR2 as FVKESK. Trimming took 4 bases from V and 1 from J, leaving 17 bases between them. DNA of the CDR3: TGTGCCAGCAGCCGACCGGGGACCTATGCTTCCTACGAGCAGTACTTC. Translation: CASSRPGTYASYEQYF.

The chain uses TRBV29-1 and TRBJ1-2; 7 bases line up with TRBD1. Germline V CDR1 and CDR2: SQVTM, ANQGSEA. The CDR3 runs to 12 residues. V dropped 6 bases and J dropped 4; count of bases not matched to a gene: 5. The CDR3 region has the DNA TGCAGCGTCGAACGGGACAGCTATGGCTACACCTTC. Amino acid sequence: CSVERDSYGYTF. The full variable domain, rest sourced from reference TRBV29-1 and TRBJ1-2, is SAVISQKPSRDICQRGTSLTIQCQVDSQVTMMFWYRQQPGQSLTLIATANQGSEATYESGFVIDKFPISRPNLTFSTLTVSNMSPEDSSIYLCSVERDSYGYTFGSGTRLTVV.

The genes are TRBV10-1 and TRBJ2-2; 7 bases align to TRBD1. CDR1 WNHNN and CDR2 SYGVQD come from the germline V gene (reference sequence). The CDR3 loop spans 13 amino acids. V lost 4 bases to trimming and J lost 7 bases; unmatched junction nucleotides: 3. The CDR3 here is CASSGQGDGELFF. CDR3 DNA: TGCGCCAGCAGTGGGCAGGGGGACGGGGAGCTGTTTTTT.

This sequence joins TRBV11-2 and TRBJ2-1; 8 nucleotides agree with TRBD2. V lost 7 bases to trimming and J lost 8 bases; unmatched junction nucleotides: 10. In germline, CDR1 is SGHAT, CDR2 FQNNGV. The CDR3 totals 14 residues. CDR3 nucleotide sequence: TGTGCCAGCACTCAGGCCGGGGGGGTAGATGAGCAGTTCTTC. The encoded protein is CASTQAGGVDEQFF.

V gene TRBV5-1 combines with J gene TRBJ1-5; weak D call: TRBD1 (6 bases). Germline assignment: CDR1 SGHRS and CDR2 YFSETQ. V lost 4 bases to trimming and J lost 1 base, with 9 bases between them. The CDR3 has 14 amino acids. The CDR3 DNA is TGCGCCAGCAGCCCACAGGGAAGCAATCAGCCCCAGCATTTT. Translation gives CASSPQGSNQPQHF.

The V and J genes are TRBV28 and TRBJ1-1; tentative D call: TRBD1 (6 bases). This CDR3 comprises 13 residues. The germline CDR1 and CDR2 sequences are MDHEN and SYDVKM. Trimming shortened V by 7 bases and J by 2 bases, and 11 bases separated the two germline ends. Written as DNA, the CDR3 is TGTGCCAGCACCCTGGACAGAAACACTGAAGCTTTCTTT. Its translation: CASTLDRNTEAFF.

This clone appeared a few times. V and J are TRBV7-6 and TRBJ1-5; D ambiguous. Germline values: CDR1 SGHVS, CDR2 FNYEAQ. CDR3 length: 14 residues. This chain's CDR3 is CVRVRSVSNQPQHF. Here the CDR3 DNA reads TGTGTCCGGGTTCGCAGTGTCAGCAATCAGCCCCAGCATTTT.

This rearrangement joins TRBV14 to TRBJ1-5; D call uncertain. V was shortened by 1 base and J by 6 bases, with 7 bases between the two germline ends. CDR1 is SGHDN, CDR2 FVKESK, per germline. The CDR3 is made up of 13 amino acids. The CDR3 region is CASSQAGLQPQHF. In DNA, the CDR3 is TGTGCCAGCAGCCAAGCAGGTCTTCAGCCCCAGCATTTT.

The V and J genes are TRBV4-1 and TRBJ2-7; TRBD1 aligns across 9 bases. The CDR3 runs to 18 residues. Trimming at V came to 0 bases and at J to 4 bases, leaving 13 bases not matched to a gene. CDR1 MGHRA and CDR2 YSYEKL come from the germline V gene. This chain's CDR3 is CASSQDAGLQGAKYEQYF. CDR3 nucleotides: TGCGCCAGCAGCCAAGACGCCGGCTTACAGGGGGCAAAGTACGAGCAGTACTTC.

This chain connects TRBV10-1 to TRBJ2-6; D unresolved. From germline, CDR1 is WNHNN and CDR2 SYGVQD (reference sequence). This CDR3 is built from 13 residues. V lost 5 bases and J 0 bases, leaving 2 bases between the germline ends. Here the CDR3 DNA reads TGCGCCAGCAGTCCCTCTGGGGCCAACGTCCTGACTTTC. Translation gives CASSPSGANVLTF.

For the CDR3, the DNA is TGTGCCAGCAGTGACCGGACGGGCTACACTGAAGCTTTCTTT. Its translation: CASSDRTGYTEAFF. The gene calls are TRBV2 and TRBJ1-1; D is undetermined. Germline assignment: CDR1 SNHLY and CDR2 FYNNEI. Trimming took 3 bases from V and 3 from J, leaving 11 bases between them. This CDR3 comprises 14 residues.

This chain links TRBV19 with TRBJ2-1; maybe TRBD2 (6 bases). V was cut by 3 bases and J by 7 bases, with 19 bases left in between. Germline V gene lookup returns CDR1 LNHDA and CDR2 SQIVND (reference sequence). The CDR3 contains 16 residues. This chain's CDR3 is CASSIQPLGGANEQFF. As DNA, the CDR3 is TGTGCCAGTAGTATCCAACCCCTGGGCGGGGCGAATGAGCAGTTCTTC.

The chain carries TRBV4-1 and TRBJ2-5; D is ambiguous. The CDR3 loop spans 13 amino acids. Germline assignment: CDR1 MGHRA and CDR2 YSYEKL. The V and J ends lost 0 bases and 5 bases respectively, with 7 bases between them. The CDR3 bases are TGCGCCAGCAGCCAAGAACCGGGCGAGACCCAGTACTTC. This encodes CASSQEPGETQYF.

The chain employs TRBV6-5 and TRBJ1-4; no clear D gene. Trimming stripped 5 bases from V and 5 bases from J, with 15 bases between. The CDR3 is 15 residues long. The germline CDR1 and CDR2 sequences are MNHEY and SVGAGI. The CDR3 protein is CASSTREELNEKLFF. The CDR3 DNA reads TGTGCCAGCAGTACTAGGGAGGAACTCAATGAAAAACTGTTTTTT.

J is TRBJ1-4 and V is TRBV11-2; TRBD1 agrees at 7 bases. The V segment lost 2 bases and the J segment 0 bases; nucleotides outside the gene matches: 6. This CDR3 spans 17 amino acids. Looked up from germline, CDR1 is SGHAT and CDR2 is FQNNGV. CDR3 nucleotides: TGTGCCAGCAGCTTAAATCCAGGGGGGGCAACTAATGAAAAACTGTTTTTT. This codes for CASSLNPGGATNEKLFF.

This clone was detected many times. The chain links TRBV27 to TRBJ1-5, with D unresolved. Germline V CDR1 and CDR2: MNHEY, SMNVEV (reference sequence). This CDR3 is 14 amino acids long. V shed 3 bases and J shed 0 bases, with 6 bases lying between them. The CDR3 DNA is TGTGCCAGCAGTTTTCTGGATAGCAATCAGCCCCAGCATTTT. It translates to CASSFLDSNQPQHF.